This T cell receptor beta chain was recorded in a study of PD-L1 blockade in urothelial cancer. Study-level background: Analysis of the blood was performed 3 weeks (second dose) and 6 weeks after treatment start.

The count of this clone is one. The V gene's germline CDR1 is SGHKS and CDR2 YYEKEE (reference sequence). The CDR3 consists of 16 residues. Trimming removed 2 bases from V and 4 bases from J; junction bases left unmatched: 4. Assay used: immunoSEQ multiplex PCR; TCRdb lists only in-frame clones, some missing. The table lists 35,000 to 45,000 clones, 70% to 90% of them singletons. This clonotype was sampled from a woman aged 60-75 years with urothelial cancer. The V call is TRBV5-5, the J call TRBJ2-2; TRBD2 matches at 11 bases. The source material was PBMCs, sampled around atezolizumab (anti-PD-L1) treatment. The CDR3 DNA reads as TGTGCCAGCAGCTTACCTAGCGGGGGGTTCACCGGGGAGCTGTTTTTT. Translation: CASSLPSGGFTGELFF.